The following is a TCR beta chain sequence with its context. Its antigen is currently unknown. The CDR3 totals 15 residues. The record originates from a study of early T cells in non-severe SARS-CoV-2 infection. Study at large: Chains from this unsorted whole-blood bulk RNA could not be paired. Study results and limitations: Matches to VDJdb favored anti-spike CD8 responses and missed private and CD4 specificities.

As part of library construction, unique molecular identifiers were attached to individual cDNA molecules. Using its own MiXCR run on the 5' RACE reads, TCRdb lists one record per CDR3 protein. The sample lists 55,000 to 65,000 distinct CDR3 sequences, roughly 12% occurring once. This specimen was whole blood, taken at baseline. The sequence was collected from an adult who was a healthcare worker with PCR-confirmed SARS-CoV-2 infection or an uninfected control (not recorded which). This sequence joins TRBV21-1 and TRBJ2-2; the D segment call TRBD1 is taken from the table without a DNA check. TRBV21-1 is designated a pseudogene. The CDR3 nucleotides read TGTGCCAGCAGCGGCCAGGGACAGAGGACCGGGGAGCTGTTTTTT. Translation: CASSGQGQRTGELFF.